A single sample is the source of the 32 T cell receptor beta chains below, sequenced in a study of CD8 T cells in ankylosing spondylitis (dated by TCRdb to about 2017). What these receptors recognize is not known. Here is what the overall study found, with its caveats: Blood from ankylosing spondylitis patients appeared to be characterized by a TCR beta motif composed of roughly eight highly homologous amino acid variants.

Preparation of the library involved 5' RACE. TCRdb records Illumina HiSeq 2500 as the sequencer. TCRdb took the public reads, trimmed them with fastp at Q25, ran MiXCR for clone calling and kept in-frame beta chains. Entries are consolidated by CDR3 protein sequence, retaining the most common genes and DNA. A total of fewer than 400,000 distinct CDR3 sequences appear in this sample, about a fifth of them only once. The top ten clones comprise around 16% of the sample. Sequenced material: blood, either unsorted or a sorted T cell fraction (not recorded which). The source is a male donor with ankylosing spondylitis.

The genes are TRBV24-1 and TRBJ1-2, with 8 nucleotides matching TRBD1. J gave up 8 bases and V 4 bases, and 5 bases lay outside the gene matches. The CDR3 runs 13 residues. CDR1 and CDR2 (germline): KGHDR, SFDVKD. The DNA for the CDR3 is TGTGCCACCAGTGACCTGGACAGGGCAGGCTACACCTTC. It yields the protein CATSDLDRAGYTF.

The chain joins TRBV20-1 to TRBJ2-7; TRBD2 matches at 14 bases. This CDR3 contains 17 residues. Trimming removed 1 base from V and 7 bases from J; junction bases left unmatched: 12. From germline, CDR1 is DFQATT and CDR2 SNEGSKA (reference sequence). CDR3 nucleotide sequence: TGCAGTGCTAGAGCCCTTCTGACTAGCGGGAGGGCTAGGGAGCAGTACTTC. The encoded protein is CSARALLTSGRAREQYF.

The chain recombines TRBV10-3 with TRBJ2-1; TRBD1 matches 8 bases. The CDR3 runs to 14 residues. Germline-derived CDR1 and CDR2 are ENHRY and SYGVKD. V lost 4 bases, J lost 7 bases, and 6 bases stayed unmatched. The CDR3 is CAISVRDRRNEQFF. The CDR3 DNA sequence: TGTGCCATCAGTGTCCGGGACAGGAGAAATGAGCAGTTCTTC.

This clonotype was observed a few times. V and J are TRBV27 and TRBJ1-6; 8 positions match TRBD1. The CDR3 is 16 residues long. Germline CDR1 MNHEY, CDR2 SMNVEV (reference sequence). The trim removed 3 bases at V and 10 bases at J, leaving 11 bases unmatched. This CDR3 reads CASSFRRTGFGSPLHF. In DNA, the CDR3 is TGTGCCAGCAGTTTCCGCCGGACAGGGTTTGGCTCACCCCTCCACTTT.

The chain carries TRBV29-1 and TRBJ2-3; 7 bases are shared with TRBD1. The CDR3 has 14 residues. Per the germline V gene, CDR1 is SQVTM and CDR2 is ANQGSEA. The ends lost 6 bases at V and 1 base at J; junction bases unmatched: 7. CDR3 region: CSVPTGMGTDTQYF. The DNA of the CDR3 is TGCAGCGTCCCGACAGGGATGGGCACAGATACGCAGTATTTT.

The CDR3 reads CSARIGIRVNEQFF. Written as DNA, the CDR3 is TGCAGTGCTAGGATAGGGATTAGGGTCAATGAGCAGTTCTTC. This chain uses TRBV20-1 with TRBJ2-1; no firm D call. Trimming removed 3 bases from V and 6 bases from J, with 15 bases in between. Germline lookup yields CDR1 DFQATT and CDR2 SNEGSKA (reference sequence). This CDR3 has 14 residues.

J is TRBJ2-5 and V is TRBV2; D remains unclear. The length of the CDR3 is 13 residues. Trimming took 8 bases from V and 5 from J, leaving 15 bases between them. In germline, CDR1 is SNHLY, CDR2 FYNNEI. CDR3 nucleotides: TGTGCCAGCGTAGGGTTTGACCGGGAGACCCAGTACTTC. It encodes CASVGFDRETQYF. Variable domain in full (rest from reference TRBV2 and TRBJ2-5): EPEVTQTPSHQVTQMGQEVILRCVPISNHLYFYWYRQILGQKVEFLVSFYNNEISEKSEIFDDQFSVERPDGSNFTLKIRSTKLEDSAMYFCASVGFDRETQYFGPGTRLLVL.

This clonotype was observed a few times. The rearrangement uses TRBV20-1 and TRBJ2-1; 10 nucleotides agree with TRBD2. CDR3 length: 13 residues. Germline CDR1 is DFQATT and CDR2 is SNEGSKA (reference sequence). In DNA, the CDR3 is TGCAGCCTGGGCCTAGCGGGAGTCAATGAGCAGTTCTTC. Amino acids: CSLGLAGVNEQFF.

This chain uses TRBV9 with TRBJ2-5, with 13 positions matching TRBD2. This CDR3 contains 16 residues. V dropped 4 bases and J dropped 5; count of bases not matched to a gene: 8. Per germline, CDR1 SGDLS and CDR2 YYNGEE. The chain's CDR3 is CASSTLAGGPFETQYF. The CDR3 DNA reads as TGTGCCAGCAGCACACTAGCGGGAGGGCCGTTTGAGACCCAGTACTTC. Together with reference TRBV9 and TRBJ2-5, the CDR3 gives the full variable domain: DSGVTQTPKHLITATGQRVTLRCSPRSGDLSVYWYQQSLDQGLQFLIQYYNGEERAKGNILERFSAQQFPDLHSELNLSSLELGDSALYFCASSTLAGGPFETQYFGPGTRLLVL.

This chain links TRBV12-3 or TRBV12-4 with TRBJ1-4, with TRBD1 identical over 7 bases. CDR3 length equals 16 residues. The J segment lost 6 bases and the V segment lost 4 bases, leaving 11 bases of the junction unmatched. This chain's CDR3 is CASSSLRDSPDEKLFF. Here the CDR3 DNA reads TGTGCCAGCAGTTCCCTTCGGGACAGTCCCGATGAAAAACTGTTTTTT.

CDR3 DNA sequence: TGTGCCAGCACCCACGATGGGCGCAGCAATCAGCCCCAGCATTTT. This translates into CASTHDGRSNQPQHF. J is TRBJ1-5 and V is TRBV7-2; D ambiguous. The ends were cut back, 7 bases at V and 1 base at J, with 14 bases in the middle. Per the germline V gene, CDR1 is SGHTA and CDR2 is FQGNSA. The CDR3 runs 15 residues.

The V call is TRBV28, the J call TRBJ2-1, with TRBD2 matching 9 bases. There are 13 residues in the CDR3. Unmatched junction bases numbered 5, after V lost 8 bases and J lost 6 bases. Per the germline V gene, CDR1 is MDHEN and CDR2 is SYDVKM. CDR3 loop: CASRLAEVNEQFF. CDR3 nucleotides: TGTGCCAGCCGACTAGCGGAGGTCAATGAGCAGTTCTTC.

The rearrangement links TRBV5-1 to TRBJ1-1, with TRBD1 as a possible D gene (5 bases). V was cut by 0 bases and J by 1 base, with 13 bases left in between. CDR3 length: 16 residues. Germline V lookup: CDR1 SGHRS, CDR2 YFSETQ. The CDR3 loop reads CASSLVGVRANTEAFF. The CDR3, as DNA: TGCGCCAGCAGCTTGGTAGGGGTTAGGGCGAACACTGAAGCTTTCTTT.

Many counts were recorded for this clonotype. This rearrangement joins TRBV20-1 to TRBJ2-1; unclear D gene. Trimming pared 1 base from V and 9 bases from J, leaving 10 bases between. CDR3 length: 12 residues. In germline, CDR1 is DFQATT, CDR2 SNEGSKA (reference sequence). The CDR3 DNA reads as TGCAGTGCTAGAGCCCTCCCGGGTGAGCAGTTCTTC. It specifies CSARALPGEQFF.

This clonotype showed up just a few times. The gene calls are TRBV5-1 and TRBJ2-7; maybe TRBD1 (6 bases). V lost 0 bases, J lost 6 bases, and 13 bases lay in between. CDR3 size: 14 residues. CDR1 and CDR2 from the germline V gene are SGHRS and YFSETQ. The CDR3: CASSLDNRDAEQYF. The CDR3, as DNA: TGCGCCAGCAGCTTGGACAACAGGGATGCCGAGCAGTACTTC.

This clonotype was found a few times. The V and J genes are TRBV14 and TRBJ2-2, with TRBD2 as a possible D gene (6 bases). Per germline, CDR1 SGHDN and CDR2 FVKESK. The length of the CDR3 is 17 residues. Trimming pared 4 bases from V and 5 bases from J, leaving 20 bases between. For the CDR3, the DNA is TGTGCCAGCAGCCTAAAAGGAACCCTCCGGGGGACCGGGGAGCTGTTTTTT. This gives the protein CASSLKGTLRGTGELFF.

In DNA form, the CDR3 reads TGCAGTGCTGAGGACAGGGCTGGAAACACCATATATTTT. It encodes CSAEDRAGNTIYF. V and J are TRBV20-1 and TRBJ1-3, with TRBD1 matching over 8 bases. V trimming: 5 bases; J trimming: 2 bases; junction bases outside the gene matches: 2. The germline CDR1 and CDR2 sequences are DFQATT and SNEGSKA (reference sequence). The CDR3 contains 13 residues.

The chain employs TRBV7-8 and TRBJ2-5, with 13 bases fitting TRBD2. V gave up 1 base and J gave up 5 bases; unmatched junction bases: 7. The CDR3 runs 17 residues. Germline V gene lookup returns CDR1 SGHVS and CDR2 FQNEAQ. CDR3 nucleotide sequence: TGTGCCAGCAGCTTAGTACTAGCGGGAGGGGGTGGCGAGACCCAGTACTTC. Amino acids: CASSLVLAGGGGETQYF.

The chain has TRBV3-1 and TRBJ2-4; D call uncertain. V shed 8 bases and J shed 13 bases, with 21 bases lying between them. The length of the CDR3 is 13 residues. Germline values: CDR1 LGHDT, CDR2 YNNKEL (reference sequence). Written as DNA, the CDR3 is TGTGCCAGCGCCCTGGGCAGTCTCCCCCCACAGTACTTC. Amino acids: CASALGSLPPQYF.

The gene calls are TRBV5-1 and TRBJ1-5; D gene uncertain. The CDR3 has 15 amino acids. Trimming pared 4 bases from V and 1 base from J, leaving 12 bases between. CDR1 is SGHRS and CDR2 is YFSETQ in the germline V gene. As DNA, the CDR3 is TGCGCCAGCAGCCCCGGGCAGGCGAGCAATCAGCCCCAGCATTTT. Protein: CASSPGQASNQPQHF.

A few counts support this clonotype. The chain is built from TRBV5-1 and TRBJ2-2, with 11 nucleotides matching TRBD1. Germline CDR1 reads SGHRS; CDR2 reads YFSETQ. The CDR3 runs to 15 residues. V trimming: 4 bases; J trimming: 7 bases; junction bases outside the gene matches: 6. CDR3 residues: CASSGGQGVHGELFF. In DNA form, the CDR3 reads TGCGCCAGCAGCGGGGGACAGGGGGTGCACGGGGAGCTGTTTTTT.

The rearrangement links TRBV6-5 to TRBJ1-3, with a possible D match to TRBD1 (6 bases). Germline lookup yields CDR1 MNHEY and CDR2 SVGAGI. V dropped 4 bases and J dropped 0 bases, with 13 bases sitting between them. This CDR3 contains 16 residues. This CDR3 reads CASSSTGHLSGNTIYF. In nucleotides, the CDR3 is TGTGCCAGCAGTTCAACGGGACACCTCTCTGGAAACACCATATATTTT.

This chain connects TRBV6-1 to TRBJ1-6; a weak D match, TRBD1 (6 bases). In germline, CDR1 is MNHNS, CDR2 SASEGT. This CDR3 region has 14 residues. V lost 6 bases to trimming and J lost 6 bases, with 12 bases between them. This CDR3 reads CASRRTDLNSPLHF. As DNA, the CDR3 is TGTGCCAGCAGGCGGACAGACCTTAATTCACCCCTCCACTTT.

A remark on this clonotype: A much larger clone sits a single nucleotide away, making a read error possible. The rearrangement uses TRBV14 and TRBJ1-6; no clear D. The CDR3 runs 15 residues. The germline gives CDR1 SGHDN, CDR2 FVKESK. The CDR3 DNA reads as TGTGCCAGCAGCCGTTCCGGCAGTTATAATTCACACCTCCACTTT. Residues: CASSRSGSYNSHLHF.

This sequence joins TRBV10-3 and TRBJ2-7, with 8 bases aligning to TRBD1. This CDR3 spans 14 amino acids. With 2 bases clipped from V and 2 bases from J, the junction kept 2 bases outside the gene matches. Germline assignment: CDR1 ENHRY and CDR2 SYGVKD. The CDR3 sequence: CAISEIQGAYEQYF. DNA of the CDR3: TGTGCCATCAGTGAGATACAGGGGGCCTACGAGCAGTACTTC.

The rearrangement joins TRBV5-5 to TRBJ2-1; TRBD2 aligns across 15 bases. This CDR3 region has 17 residues. CDR1 and CDR2 from the germline V gene are SGHKS and YYEKEE (reference sequence). V lost 0 bases to trimming and J lost 8 bases; unmatched junction nucleotides: 6. The CDR3 nucleotides read TGTGCCAGCAGCTTGGGGCGGACTAGCGGGAGGGGGGATGAGCAGTTCTTC. Encoded protein: CASSLGRTSGRGDEQFF. The full variable domain, with the rest looked up from reference TRBV5-5 and TRBJ2-1, is DAGVTQSPTHLIKTRGQQVTLRCSPISGHKSVSWYQQVLGQGPQFIFQYYEKEERGRGNFPDRFSARQFPNYSSELNVNALLLGDSALYLCASSLGRTSGRGDEQFFGPGTRLTVL.

This clonotype was observed at least ten times. This sequence joins TRBV6-2 or TRBV6-3 and TRBJ2-1; 13 bases line up with TRBD2. The CDR3 extends over 21 amino acids. Per the germline V gene, CDR1 is MNHEY and CDR2 is SVGEGT. V gave up 4 bases and J gave up 1 base; unmatched junction bases: 16. The CDR3: CASSSRAGLAGVIRSYNEQFF. The CDR3 DNA sequence: TGTGCCAGCAGTTCCCGAGCCGGACTAGCGGGAGTTATCAGGTCCTACAATGAGCAGTTCTTC.

This clonotype has only a few counts. This chain connects TRBV6-1 to TRBJ2-7; the D gene is possibly TRBD2 (5 bases). With 6 bases removed from V and 1 base from J, the gap between germline ends came to 13 bases. Germline assignment: CDR1 MNHNS and CDR2 SASEGT. The CDR3 consists of 14 residues. The CDR3, as DNA: TGTGCCAGCAGGAGCCCCGAGCGGTCCTACGAGCAGTACTTC. Protein: CASRSPERSYEQYF.

This clonotype was seen more than once but under ten times. One end of the junction varies from germline; a read error may be responsible. The J gene is TRBJ1-1, the V gene TRBV5-1, with D possibly TRBD1 on 6 matching bases. Germline V CDR1 and CDR2: SGHRS, YFSETQ. CDR3 length: 15 residues. The chain's CDR3 is CASSLVGGMNTEAFF. In nucleotides, the CDR3 is TGTGCCAGCAGCTTGGTGGGGGGCATGAACACTGAAGCTTTCTTT.

This clonotype was counted a few times. In DNA, the CDR3 is TGTGCCAGCAGCTCTAGACGGGGAGGTCTCGGGGATGAGCAGTTCTTC. Protein: CASSSRRGGLGDEQFF. The rearrangement joins TRBV11-3 to TRBJ2-1; weak D call: TRBD2 (6 bases). Trimming stripped 4 bases from V and 8 bases from J, with 21 bases between. Germline V lookup: CDR1 SGHNT, CDR2 YENEEA. This CDR3 has 16 residues.

The genes are TRBV14 and TRBJ2-2; D not certain. The CDR3 extends over 15 amino acids. CDR1 and CDR2 from the germline V gene are SGHDN and FVKESK. V lost 2 bases and J lost 4, with 11 bases in between. CDR3 in amino acids: CASSQQRVTTGELFF. The CDR3 bases are TGTGCCAGCAGCCAACAACGGGTGACCACCGGGGAGCTGTTTTTT.

V and J are TRBV7-2 and TRBJ2-3; no definite D call. The germline CDR1 and CDR2 sequences are SGHTA and FQGNSA. The CDR3 has 15 residues. Deletions cut 2 bases from V and 1 base from J, with 10 bases between. As DNA, the CDR3 is TGTGCCAGCAGCTTAAACGCGCCAGGCACAGATACGCAGTATTTT. Its protein product is CASSLNAPGTDTQYF.